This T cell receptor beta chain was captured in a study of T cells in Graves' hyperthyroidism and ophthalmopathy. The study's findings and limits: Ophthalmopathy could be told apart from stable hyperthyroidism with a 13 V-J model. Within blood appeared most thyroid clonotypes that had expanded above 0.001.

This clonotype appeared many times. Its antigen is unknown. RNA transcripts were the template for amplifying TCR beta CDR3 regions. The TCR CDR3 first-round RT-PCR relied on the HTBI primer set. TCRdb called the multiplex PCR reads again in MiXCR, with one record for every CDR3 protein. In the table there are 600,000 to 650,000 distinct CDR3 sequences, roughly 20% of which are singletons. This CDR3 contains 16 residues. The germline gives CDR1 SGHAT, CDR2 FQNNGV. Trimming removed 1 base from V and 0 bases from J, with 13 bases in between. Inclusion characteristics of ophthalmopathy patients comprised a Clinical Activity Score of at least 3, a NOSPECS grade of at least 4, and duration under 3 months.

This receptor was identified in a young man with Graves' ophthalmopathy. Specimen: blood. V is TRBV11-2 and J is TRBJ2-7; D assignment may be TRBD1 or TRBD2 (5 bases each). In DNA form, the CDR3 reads TGTGCCAGCAGCTTAGGGGCGAGGGGAAGCTCCTACGAGCAGTACTTC. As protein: CASSLGARGSSYEQYF.